This entry features one TCR beta chain sequence. Pretreatment and on-treatment blood mononuclear cell samples were taken, totaling between 1 and 8 time points per patient. The data stem from a study of PD-L1 blockade in urothelial cancer. About the study: Treatment start was followed by blood analysis at 3 weeks (second dose) and again at 6 weeks. There were a median of around 140,000 T cells in blood samples.

The repertoire was sequenced with immunoSEQ multiplex PCR; TCRdb's copy has only in-frame clones and lacks some. This repertoire shows under 50,000 clones, around 90% found once; its top ten account for 8.3%. This TCR was sampled from a man between 65 and 85 years old with urothelial cancer. Sequenced here: PBMCs, sampled around atezolizumab (anti-PD-L1) treatment.

CDR3 nucleotide sequence: TGTGCCAGCAGTTCACAGGGACTAGCGGGAGGGCCGGTATATAATGAGCAGTTCTTC. Protein sequence: CASSSQGLAGGPVYNEQFF. The V gene is TRBV27, the J gene TRBJ2-1; 16 bases fit TRBD2. V trimming: 4 bases; J trimming: 7 bases; junction bases outside the gene matches: 13. CDR1 is MNHEY and CDR2 is SMNVEV in the germline V gene (reference sequence). CDR3 length: 19 amino acids.